There are many counts of the clone carrying this TCR beta chain. Its antigen is unknown. Building of the TCR beta libraries involved iRepertoire HTBI primers and Arm-PCR of CDR3 regions. Via MiXCR, TCRdb re-called the multiplex PCR reads, giving one row per CDR3 protein. The profile shows approximately 400,000 distinct CDR3 sequences, 15% to 19% of them singletons. Time point of the sample: newly diagnosed GD, antithyroid drugs for less than 3 months. From PBMCs, RNA was extracted and then used to make the TCR library. This specimen belongs to a study of regulatory T cells in long-lasting Graves disease. Looked up from germline, CDR1 is LGHNA and CDR2 is YNFKEQ. V was shortened by 4 bases and J by 7 bases, with 16 bases between the two germline ends. The CDR3 totals 14 residues. General study points: When disease was persistent, TRBV28, TRBJ1-2 and TRBJ2-5 were the favored segments.

The chain carries TRBV4-2 and TRBJ1-1, with D unclear. The sequencing here drew on peripheral blood mononuclear cells (PBMCs), taken at new diagnosis, from a patient treated with antithyroid drugs. The source of this sequence is a female donor with Graves disease. The CDR3 protein is CASSPYDPPIEAFF. DNA for the CDR3: TGTGCCAGCAGCCCATATGACCCGCCAATTGAAGCTTTCTTT.